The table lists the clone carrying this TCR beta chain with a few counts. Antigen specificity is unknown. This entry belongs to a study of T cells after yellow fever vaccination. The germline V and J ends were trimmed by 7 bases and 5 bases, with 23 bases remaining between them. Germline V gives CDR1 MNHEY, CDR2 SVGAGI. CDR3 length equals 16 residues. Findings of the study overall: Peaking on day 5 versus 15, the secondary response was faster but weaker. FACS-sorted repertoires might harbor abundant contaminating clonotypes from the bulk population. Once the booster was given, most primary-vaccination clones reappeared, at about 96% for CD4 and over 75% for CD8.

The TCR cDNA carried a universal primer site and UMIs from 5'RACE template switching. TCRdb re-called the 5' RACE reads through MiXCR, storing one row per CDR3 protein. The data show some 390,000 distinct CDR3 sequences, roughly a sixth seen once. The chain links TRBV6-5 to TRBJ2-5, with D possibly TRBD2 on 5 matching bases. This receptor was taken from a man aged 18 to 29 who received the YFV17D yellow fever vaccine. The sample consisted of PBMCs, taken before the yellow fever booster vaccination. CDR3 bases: TGTGCCAGCAAACGGACCAGTCTCAGACTATACGAGACCCAGTACTTC. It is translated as CASKRTSLRLYETQYF.